Listed below are T cell receptor beta chains from one sample, sequenced in a study of T-cell reconstitution after alpha-beta-depleted transplantation in children. TCRdb called the PCR reads again in MiXCR, with one record for every CDR3 protein. The data contain roughly 180,000 distinct CDR3 sequences, 13% to 15% of them singletons. The specimen comprised PBMCs from the stem cell graft donor, sampled from the stem cell graft. Receptors originate from a human donor who donated a stem cell graft to a child with acute lymphoblastic leukemia. The CDR3 runs from the conserved cysteine through the conserved F or W. The order of the fields is V gene, CDR3 protein.

V gene: TRBV5-1
CDR3 protein: CASSASTSASSYNEQFF

V gene: TRBV20-1
CDR3 protein: CSASSARVNQPQHF

V gene: TRBV6-1
CDR3 protein: CASSPPGSRGDTQYF

V gene: TRBV6-1
CDR3 protein: CASLSARGTRDEQFF

V gene: TRBV20-1
CDR3 protein: CSARTDLNTEAFF

V gene: TRBV2
CDR3 protein: CASSAPQEGETQYF

V gene: TRBV7-9
CDR3 protein: CASTLQGSPYSSGANVLTF

V gene: TRBV29-1
CDR3 protein: CSAGKGRDNEQFF

V gene: TRBV29-1
CDR3 protein: CSVEEQQNDEQYF

V gene: TRBV20-1
CDR3 protein: CSAPREGREEQYF

V gene: TRBV12-3/TRBV12-4
CDR3 protein: CASSLDGQGPYEQYF

V gene: TRBV13
CDR3 protein: CASSFVAGGDYEQFF

V gene: TRBV11-2
CDR3 protein: CASSLGTSGRAYEQYF

V gene: TRBV20-1
CDR3 protein: CSARGVSSYNEQFF

V gene: TRBV5-6
CDR3 protein: CASSFVQAPLTNTEAFF

V gene: TRBV10-3
CDR3 protein: CAISENGNTEAFF

V gene: TRBV29-1
CDR3 protein: CSVRSNRRSYEQYF

V gene: TRBV10-3
CDR3 protein: CAIRQGTSYEAFF

V gene: TRBV7-9
CDR3 protein: CASSQDTNTGELFF

V gene: TRBV6-1
CDR3 protein: CATSISGVPQYEQYF

V gene: TRBV29-1
CDR3 protein: CSATSGINTGELFF

V gene: TRBV20-1
CDR3 protein: CSALTTSGRGNEQFF

V gene: TRBV12-3/TRBV12-4
CDR3 protein: CASRPNRNYGYTF

V gene: TRBV7-9
CDR3 protein: CASSGTSGYAGGYEQYF